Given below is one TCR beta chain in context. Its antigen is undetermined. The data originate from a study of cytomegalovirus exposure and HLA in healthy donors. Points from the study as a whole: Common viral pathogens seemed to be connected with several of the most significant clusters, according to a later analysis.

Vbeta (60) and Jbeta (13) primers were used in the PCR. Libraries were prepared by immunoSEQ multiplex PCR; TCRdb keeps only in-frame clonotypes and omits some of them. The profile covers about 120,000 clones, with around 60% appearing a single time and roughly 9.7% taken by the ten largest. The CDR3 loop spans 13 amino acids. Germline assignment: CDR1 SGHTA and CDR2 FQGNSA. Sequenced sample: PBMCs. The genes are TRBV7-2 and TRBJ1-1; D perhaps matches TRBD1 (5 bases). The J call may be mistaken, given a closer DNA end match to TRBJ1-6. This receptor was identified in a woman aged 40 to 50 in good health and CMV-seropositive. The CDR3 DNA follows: TGTGCCAGCAGCTTAGATTGGGGCAGGCCCCTCCACTTT. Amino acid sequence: CASSLDWGRPLHF.